The 5 T cell receptor beta chains listed next were all sequenced from one sample in a study of tissue T cells after allogeneic stem cell transplantation. Profiled with immunoSEQ multiplex PCR; TCRdb holds only in-frame clones, not every one. The data show over a thousand clones, approximately 70% seen once. Source: skin, taken at autopsy. The source of these receptors is an older male patient with steroid-refractory graft-versus-host disease after an allogeneic stem cell transplant. The T cells may come from the graft donor.

V and J are TRBV14 and TRBJ1-2; TRBD1 matches 7 bases. The CDR3 runs to 14 residues. Germline-derived CDR1 and CDR2 are SGHDN and FVKESK. V was pared by 3 bases and J by 7 bases, with 8 bases of the junction left unmatched. CDR3 in amino acids: CASSQSHRGPGYTF. CDR3 nucleotide sequence: TGTGCCAGCAGCCAGTCTCATAGGGGGCCTGGCTACACCTTC.

V usage is TRBV19 and J usage is TRBJ1-1; TRBD1 agrees at 7 bases. Looked up from germline, CDR1 is LNHDA and CDR2 is SQIVND (reference sequence). The CDR3 spans 15 residues. V gave up 4 bases and J gave up 3 bases; unmatched junction bases: 8. The CDR3 DNA follows: TGTGCCAGTAGTACAAAGGGGGCGCGGGACACTGAAGCTTTCTTT. Translation gives CASSTKGARDTEAFF.

This chain uses TRBV27 with TRBJ2-7; TRBD2 is a possible D gene (5 bases). The germline V gene encodes CDR1 MNHEY and CDR2 SMNVEV (reference sequence). The CDR3 sequence is 14 residues long. Trimming shortened V by 8 bases and J by 0 bases, and 14 bases separated the two germline ends. CDR3 in DNA: TGTGCCAGCCGCCCCCAGCGGTTCTCCTACGAGCAGTACTTC. It is translated as CASRPQRFSYEQYF.

This chain joins TRBV5-4 and TRBJ2-7; D is ambiguous. The CDR3 covers 13 residues. CDR1 and CDR2 from the germline V gene are SGHNT and YYREEE (reference sequence). V gave up 1 base and J gave up 7 bases, with 12 bases separating them. The CDR3 DNA reads as TGTGCCAGCAGCTTGAGTGGCAACCGGGAGCAGTACTTC. Translating gives CASSLSGNREQYF.

The V gene is TRBV4-3, the J gene TRBJ2-3; 8 positions agree with TRBD1. Germline loops: CDR1 LGHNA, CDR2 YSLEER. The CDR3 runs 13 residues. The CDR3 region is CASRDRNADTQYF. CDR3 nucleotides: TGCGCTTCCCGGGACAGGAACGCAGATACGCAGTATTTT.